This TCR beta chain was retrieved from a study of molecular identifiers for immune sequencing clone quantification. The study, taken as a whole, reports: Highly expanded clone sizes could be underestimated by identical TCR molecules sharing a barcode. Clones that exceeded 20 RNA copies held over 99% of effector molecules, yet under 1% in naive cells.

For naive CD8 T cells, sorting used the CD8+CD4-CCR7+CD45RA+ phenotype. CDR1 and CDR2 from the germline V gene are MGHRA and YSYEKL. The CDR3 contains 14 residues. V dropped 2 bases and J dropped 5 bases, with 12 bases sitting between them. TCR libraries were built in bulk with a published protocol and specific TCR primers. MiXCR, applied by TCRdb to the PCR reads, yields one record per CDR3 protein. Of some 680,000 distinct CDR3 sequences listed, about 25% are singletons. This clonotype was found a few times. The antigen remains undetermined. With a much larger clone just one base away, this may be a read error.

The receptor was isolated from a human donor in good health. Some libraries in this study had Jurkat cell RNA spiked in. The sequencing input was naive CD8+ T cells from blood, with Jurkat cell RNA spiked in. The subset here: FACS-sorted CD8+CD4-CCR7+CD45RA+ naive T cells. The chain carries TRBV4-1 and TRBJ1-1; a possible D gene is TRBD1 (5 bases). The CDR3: CASSQPGSETEAFF. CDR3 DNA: TGCGCCAGCAGCCAACCAGGGAGCGAAACTGAAGCTTTCTTT.